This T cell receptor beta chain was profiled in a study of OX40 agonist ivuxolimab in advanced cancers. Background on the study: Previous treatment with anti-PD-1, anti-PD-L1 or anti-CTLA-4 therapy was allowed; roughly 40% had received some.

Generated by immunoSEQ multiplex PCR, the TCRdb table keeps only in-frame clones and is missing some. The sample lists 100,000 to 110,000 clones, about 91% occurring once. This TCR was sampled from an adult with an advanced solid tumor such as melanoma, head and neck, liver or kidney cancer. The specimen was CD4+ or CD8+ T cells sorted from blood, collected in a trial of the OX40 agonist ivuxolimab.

The CDR3 loop reads CASSITDTQYF. CDR3 DNA sequence: TGTGCCAGTAGTATTACAGATACGCAGTATTTT. J is TRBJ2-3 and V is TRBV19; no clear D. The CDR3 length is 11 residues. V dropped 3 bases and J dropped 3 bases, with 1 base sitting between them. Germline V lookup: CDR1 LNHDA, CDR2 SQIVND (reference sequence).